One and the same sample provided the 32 T cell receptor beta chains below, sequenced in a study of blood T cell repertoires in COVID-19. Here immunoSEQ multiplex PCR was the method, and the copy in TCRdb shows in-frame clones only, minus some. The table includes fewer than 85,000 clones, 70% to 90% detected once. The material sequenced was peripheral blood. These receptors came from a woman at least 80 years old with active or convalescent COVID-19.

This sequence joins TRBV7-2 and TRBJ1-3, with 10 positions matching TRBD1. This CDR3 is built from 15 residues. J was trimmed by 2 bases and V by 5 bases; bases with no gene match: 3. Germline CDR1 SGHTA, CDR2 FQGNSA. CDR3 nucleotide sequence: TGTGCCAGCAGCAGACAGGGGGCAACTGGAAACACCATATATTTT. As protein: CASSRQGATGNTIYF.

This clone has more than one count but fewer than ten. V usage is TRBV28 and J usage is TRBJ2-2; TRBD1 matches at 7 bases. Germline-derived CDR1 and CDR2 are MDHEN and SYDVKM. Germline trimming cut 6 bases from V and 4 bases from J; bases unmatched to any gene: 8. The length of the CDR3 is 15 residues. The CDR3 loop is CASRTDRVPTGELFF. DNA for the CDR3: TGTGCCAGCAGGACCGACAGGGTTCCCACCGGGGAGCTGTTTTTT.

The V and J genes are TRBV3-1 (or the pseudogene TRBV3-2) and TRBJ1-2, with TRBD1 identical over 7 bases. The V gene end was trimmed by 7 bases and the J gene end by 8 bases; junction bases not matched to a gene: 13. The germline gives CDR1 LGHDT, CDR2 YNNKEL (reference sequence). The CDR3 sequence is 14 residues long. DNA for the CDR3: TGTGCCAGCACTTTCTCAGGAGGGGGCGAGGGCTACACCTTC. Translation gives CASTFSGGGEGYTF.

The rearrangement links TRBV6-2 or TRBV6-3 to TRBJ2-7; TRBD1 is a possible D gene (6 bases). The CDR3 covers 13 residues. Deletions cut 5 bases from V and 4 bases from J, with 12 bases between. CDR1 and CDR2 (germline): MNHEY, SVGEGT. CDR3 DNA sequence: TGTGCCAGCAGTGGCACAGGGAGATACGAGCAGTACTTC. Residues: CASSGTGRYEQYF.

The chain recombines TRBV9 with TRBJ2-3; 11 bases are a match to TRBD2. This CDR3 is built from 16 residues. Germline V gene sequence: CDR1 SGDLS, CDR2 YYNGEE. J was trimmed by 5 bases and V by 4 bases; bases with no gene match: 9. The CDR3 region is CASSPSLAGAGDTQYF. The CDR3 nucleotides are TGTGCCAGCAGCCCCTCACTAGCGGGGGCAGGAGATACGCAGTATTTT.

This clone appeared a single time. As DNA, the CDR3 is TGTGCCAGCAGCACAAGGGGGCTAGCTAGTGAGCAGTTCTTC. This gives the protein CASSTRGLASEQFF. This rearrangement joins TRBV5-5 to TRBJ2-1, with 7 bases matching TRBD1. The trim removed 4 bases at V and 9 bases at J, leaving 10 bases unmatched. The CDR3 is made up of 14 amino acids. Germline V CDR1 and CDR2: SGHKS, YYEKEE (reference sequence).

This clone was seen only once. The chain uses TRBV6-2 or TRBV6-3 and TRBJ2-7; unclear D gene. The CDR3 contains 11 residues. Trimming cost V 2 bases and J 4 bases, with 3 bases left between them. Per the germline V gene, CDR1 is MNHEY and CDR2 is SVGEGT. CDR3 protein: CASSYPYEQYF. CDR3 DNA sequence: TGTGCCAGCAGTTACCCTTACGAGCAGTACTTC.

CDR3 bases: TGTGCCAGCAGGGGCAGGGCAGATACGCAGTATTTT. The encoded protein is CASRGRADTQYF. This sequence joins TRBV11-2 and TRBJ2-3, with a possible D match to TRBD1 (5 bases). The germline CDR1 and CDR2 sequences are SGHAT and FQNNGV. The CDR3 spans 12 residues. V dropped 6 bases and J dropped 4 bases, with 8 bases sitting between them.

The chain has TRBV7-2 and TRBJ1-3, with 7 bases that match TRBD1. Germline V lookup: CDR1 SGHTA, CDR2 FQGNSA. V shed 3 bases, J shed 1 base, and the junction held 0 bases outside the gene matches. CDR3 length: 14 residues. CDR3 sequence reads: CASSLTGSGNTIYF. The DNA of the CDR3 is TGTGCCAGCAGCTTGACAGGGTCTGGAAACACCATATATTTT.

The V call is TRBV7-9, the J call TRBJ2-1; D is possibly TRBD2 (6 bases). The germline CDR1 and CDR2 sequences are SEHNR and FQNEAQ (reference sequence). The V and J ends lost 4 bases and 2 bases respectively, with 18 bases between them. The CDR3 is 17 amino acids. CDR3: CASSSSLGTGAYNEQFF. The CDR3 coding sequence is TGTGCCAGCAGCTCATCCCTGGGGACGGGGGCCTACAATGAGCAGTTCTTC.

Remarks on this clone: One junction end disagrees with the germline gene, perhaps due to a read error. The rearrangement joins TRBV5-6 to TRBJ1-1, with D perhaps matching TRBD1 (5 bases). Germline V gene lookup returns CDR1 SGHDT and CDR2 YYEEEE. CDR3 length: 14 residues. The CDR3 protein is CASSLEGLNTEAFF. DNA of the CDR3: TGTGCCAGCAGTTTGGAGGGGTTGAACACTGAAGCTTTCTTT.

Here the CDR3 DNA reads TGTGCCAGCAGTTTGGCGCGACCGGGAGATTCACCCCTCCACTTT. This encodes CASSLARPGDSPLHF. V and J are TRBV28 and TRBJ1-6; no definite D call. The ends were cut back, 3 bases at V and 8 bases at J, with 14 bases in the middle. Germline V CDR1 and CDR2: MDHEN, SYDVKM. This CDR3 contains 15 residues.

The DNA for the CDR3 is TGCGCCAGCAGCCAAGAGGCTAGCGGGGCCAAAAACATTCAGTACTTC. Its protein is CASSQEASGAKNIQYF. The chain is built from TRBV4-3 and TRBJ2-4, with 8 nucleotides matching TRBD2. This CDR3 is built from 16 residues. From germline, CDR1 is LGHNA and CDR2 YSLEER. Trimming at V came to 0 bases and at J to 1 base, leaving 2 bases not matched to a gene.

The chain combines TRBV14 with TRBJ1-2; D might be TRBD1 (5 bases). With 4 bases removed from V and 5 bases from J, the gap between germline ends came to 11 bases. CDR1 and CDR2 (germline): SGHDN, FVKESK. The CDR3 contains 13 residues. CDR3 region: CASSLLPGYGYTF. The CDR3 coding sequence is TGTGCCAGCAGCCTTCTCCCAGGGTATGGCTACACCTTC. The complete variable domain, with remaining parts taken from reference TRBV14 and TRBJ1-2, reads EAGVTQFPSHSVIEKGQTVTLRCDPISGHDNLYWYRRVMGKEIKFLLHFVKESKQDESGMPNNRFLAERTGGTYSTLKVQPAELEDSGVYFCASSLLPGYGYTFGSGTRLTVV.

The chain has TRBV6-5 and TRBJ2-1; 9 bases align to TRBD1. Losses at the gene ends were 5 bases for V and 0 bases for J; bases not matched to a gene: 2. Germline CDR1 reads MNHEY; CDR2 reads SVGAGI. The CDR3 has 15 residues. CDR3 loop: CASSLTGGSYNEQFF. CDR3 nucleotides: TGTGCCAGCAGTCTGACAGGGGGCTCCTACAATGAGCAGTTCTTC.

This chain joins TRBV7-8 and TRBJ2-1; TRBD1 matches 7 bases. V gave up 4 bases and J gave up 9 bases; unmatched junction bases: 9. Germline CDR1 reads SGHVS; CDR2 reads FQNEAQ. The CDR3 is 14 amino acids. The CDR3 DNA reads as TGTGCCAGCAGCTCCCTGGACAACAGGGGTGAGCAGTTCTTC. Protein product: CASSSLDNRGEQFF.

This chain uses TRBV30 with TRBJ1-2; D gene uncertain. The V gene lost 5 bases and the J gene lost 3 bases, with 13 bases spanning the gap. Germline V gives CDR1 GTSNPN, CDR2 SVGIG (reference sequence). The CDR3 runs 13 residues. The CDR3 protein is CAWAEGSYYGYTF. The CDR3 DNA sequence: TGTGCCTGGGCAGAGGGCAGCTACTATGGCTACACCTTC.

The chain carries TRBV6-6 and TRBJ1-5; D is uncertain. Germline values: CDR1 MNHNY, CDR2 SVGAGI (reference sequence). V lost 2 bases and J lost 7, with 9 bases in between. The CDR3 has 13 residues. CDR3 amino acids: CASSYAGGQPQHF. The CDR3 DNA is TGTGCCAGCAGTTACGCGGGCGGACAGCCCCAGCATTTT.

This chain uses TRBV10-3 with TRBJ1-2; possible D gene TRBD1, 5 bases. V lost 4 bases, J lost 4 bases, and 7 bases lay in between. Germline loops: CDR1 ENHRY, CDR2 SYGVKD. This CDR3 has 12 residues. The DNA of the CDR3 is TGTGCCATCAGTGCAGACAGCTATGGCTACACCTTC. Its translation is CAISADSYGYTF.

The chain links TRBV19 to TRBJ2-3; TRBD2 aligns across 8 bases. This CDR3 has 16 residues. CDR1 and CDR2 from the germline V gene are LNHDA and SQIVND (reference sequence). V trimming: 1 base; J trimming: 2 bases; junction bases outside the gene matches: 5. In nucleotides, the CDR3 is TGTGCCAGTAGTATAGGGGCGACTAGCGTCACAGATACGCAGTATTTT. Its translation: CASSIGATSVTDTQYF.

This clone turned up a few times. The chain links TRBV11-2 to TRBJ2-5; 13 bases are a match to TRBD2. The V and J ends lost 4 bases and 6 bases, in that order; junction bases with no gene match: 11. CDR1 and CDR2 (germline): SGHAT, FQNNGV. There are 17 residues in the CDR3. CDR3 protein: CASSSQRTSGRAKTQYF. For the CDR3, the DNA is TGTGCCAGCAGCTCCCAACGGACTAGCGGGAGAGCAAAGACCCAGTACTTC.

The chain joins TRBV5-1 to TRBJ2-7; possibly TRBD1 for D (5 bases). The germline V gene has CDR1 SGHRS and CDR2 YFSETQ. The CDR3 runs 13 residues. V lost 0 bases and J 6 bases, leaving 10 bases between the germline ends. CDR3 protein: CASSLEGVAEQYF. CDR3 in DNA: TGCGCCAGCAGCTTGGAAGGGGTGGCCGAGCAGTACTTC.

This rearrangement joins TRBV7-8 to TRBJ2-5, with D possibly matching TRBD2 (6 bases). CDR1 and CDR2 (germline): SGHVS, FQNEAQ. The ends were cut back, 5 bases at V and 5 bases at J, with 12 bases in the middle. The CDR3 has 13 amino acids. The CDR3 coding sequence is TGTGCCAGCAGCCGGGACTTCAGGGAGACCCAGTACTTC. This translates into CASSRDFRETQYF. Drawing the rest from reference TRBV7-8 and TRBJ2-5, the complete variable domain is GAGVSQSPRYKVAKRGQDVALRCDPISGHVSLFWYQQALGQGPEFLTYFQNEAQLDKSGLPSDRFFAERPEGSVSTLKIQRTQQEDSAVYLCASSRDFRETQYFGPGTRLLVL.

V gene TRBV5-1 combines with J gene TRBJ1-5, with 9 bases matching TRBD1. This CDR3 comprises 15 residues. CDR1 SGHRS and CDR2 YFSETQ come from the germline V gene. V lost 4 bases, J lost 5 bases, and 7 bases stayed unmatched. Here the CDR3 reads CASSKGQGGDQPQHF. DNA for the CDR3: TGCGCCAGCAGCAAGGGACAGGGAGGCGATCAGCCCCAGCATTTT. The variable domain in full, with the rest retrieved from reference TRBV5-1 and TRBJ1-5, is KAGVTQTPRYLIKTRGQQVTLSCSPISGHRSVSWYQQTPGQGLQFLFEYFSETQRNKGNFPGRFSGRQFSNSRSEMNVSTLELGDSALYLCASSKGQGGDQPQHFGDGTRLSIL.

The V call is TRBV7-9, the J call TRBJ2-1, with D possibly TRBD2 on 5 matching bases. V lost 2 bases to trimming and J lost 5 bases, with 25 bases between them. Looked up from germline, CDR1 is SEHNR and CDR2 is FQNEAQ (reference sequence). This CDR3 comprises 19 residues. CDR3: CASSLNWIWEPRVHNEQFF. CDR3 bases: TGTGCCAGCAGCTTAAATTGGATTTGGGAGCCCCGGGTCCACAATGAGCAGTTCTTC.

The chain has TRBV5-1 and TRBJ2-5; 9 bases map to TRBD2. Trimming cost V 6 bases and J 5 bases; bases outside gene matches: 8. The CDR3 is 14 residues long. Germline V gene lookup returns CDR1 SGHRS and CDR2 YFSETQ. The CDR3 sequence is CASTPAGGQETQYF. CDR3 nucleotides: TGCGCCAGCACCCCAGCGGGGGGCCAGGAGACCCAGTACTTC.

The count of this clone is one. The chain is built from TRBV19 and TRBJ2-5; D unresolved. The germline V gene has CDR1 LNHDA and CDR2 SQIVND (reference sequence). The V gene lost 6 bases and the J gene lost 2 bases, with 16 bases spanning the gap. The CDR3 is made up of 15 amino acids. CDR3 DNA sequence: TGTGCCAGTAGCCGCGGCAGTACATATCAAGAGACCCAGTACTTC. Translation gives CASSRGSTYQETQYF.

The chain couples TRBV27 to TRBJ1-2; D perhaps matches TRBD1 (5 bases). V lost 4 bases to trimming and J lost 1 base, with 13 bases between them. CDR1 MNHEY and CDR2 SMNVEV come from the germline V gene (reference sequence). This CDR3 spans 15 amino acids. The CDR3 reads CASSSTRTFNYGYTF. CDR3 DNA: TGTGCCAGCAGTTCCACCCGGACATTTAACTATGGCTACACCTTC.

The rearrangement uses TRBV4-3 and TRBJ1-1, with no clear D. Per the germline V gene, CDR1 is LGHNA and CDR2 is YSLEER. Trimming left V 3 bases short and J 3 bases short, with 8 bases between. There are 13 residues in the CDR3. CDR3 sequence reads: CASSQERYTEAFF. The CDR3 DNA reads as TGCGCCAGCAGCCAGGAGAGGTACACTGAAGCTTTCTTT.

V is TRBV5-6 and J is TRBJ2-2; 9 bases align to TRBD1. Trimming cost V 0 bases and J 4 bases; bases outside gene matches: 4. Germline V gene data show CDR1 as SGHDT and CDR2 as YYEEEE. The CDR3 consists of 16 residues. CDR3 amino acids: CASSLGTGVSTGELFF. CDR3 in DNA: TGTGCCAGCAGCTTGGGGACAGGGGTTAGCACCGGGGAGCTGTTTTTT.

The V call is TRBV24-1, the J call TRBJ2-7, with TRBD2 matching over 13 bases. The V gene end was trimmed by 3 bases and the J gene end by 0 bases; junction bases not matched to a gene: 1. The CDR3 totals 16 residues. Germline V gene data show CDR1 as KGHDR and CDR2 as SFDVKD. CDR3: CATSDRTSGSSYEQYF. DNA for the CDR3: TGTGCCACCAGTGATCGGACTAGCGGGAGCTCCTACGAGCAGTACTTC.

J is TRBJ2-1 and V is TRBV3-1 (or the pseudogene TRBV3-2), with D perhaps TRBD2 (5 bases). The germline V and J ends were trimmed by 1 base and 6 bases, with 16 bases remaining between them. CDR1 LGHDT and CDR2 YNNKEL come from the germline V gene (reference sequence). The CDR3 spans 16 residues. The CDR3 sequence is CASSQGTTTSANEQFF. In nucleotides, the CDR3 is TGTGCCAGCAGCCAAGGGACGACTACCTCGGCCAATGAGCAGTTCTTC.